This T cell receptor (beta chain) is drawn from a study of T cells after yellow fever vaccination. This clonotype has a count of ten or more. In TCRdb, the 5' RACE reads were re-called with MiXCR into one record per CDR3 protein. The sample lists 250,000 to 400,000 distinct CDR3 sequences, over 3.5% seen once, with roughly a fifth in the top ten. This CDR3 has 13 amino acids. V lost 6 bases and J 5 bases, leaving 13 bases between the germline ends. Germline CDR1 reads ENHRY; CDR2 reads SYGVKD. The specimen was PBMCs, collected 15 days after the yellow fever booster vaccination. The J gene is TRBJ2-5, the V gene TRBV10-3; D may be TRBD1 (5 bases). The source of this sequence is a young man who received the YFV17D yellow fever vaccine. The CDR3 DNA reads TGTGCCATCAGCGGGCAGGGTCAGGAGACCCAGTACTTC. Its protein product is CAISGQGQETQYF.